Here is one T cell receptor beta chain with its context. It was RNA transcripts that yielded the amplified TCR beta CDR3 regions. The TCR CDR3 first-round RT-PCR relied on the HTBI primer set. TCRdb redid the calling of the multiplex PCR reads with MiXCR, one entry per CDR3 protein. The sample records some 300,000 distinct CDR3 sequences, around 13% being singletons. These data originate in a study of T cells in Graves' hyperthyroidism and ophthalmopathy. In germline, CDR1 is SGHDT, CDR2 YYEEEE. V was clipped by 4 bases and J by 3 bases; unmatched bases: 6. The CDR3 totals 14 residues. The specimen sequenced was blood. The chain carries TRBV5-6 and TRBJ2-7; 8 nucleotides line up with TRBD2. This clonotype was obtained from a woman between 40 and 50 years old with Graves' hyperthyroidism. The DNA for the CDR3 is TGTGCCAGCAGCCAAGCGGGAGCCCTCTACGAGCAGTACTTC. Amino acids: CASSQAGALYEQYF.